Included here is one T cell receptor beta chain sequence, with context. With 6 bases removed from V and 6 bases from J, the gap between germline ends came to 9 bases. The CDR3 has 12 residues. CDR1 and CDR2 (germline): MDHEN, SYDVKM. The data belong to a study of cytomegalovirus exposure and HLA in healthy donors. Amplification used 60 Vbeta primers and 13 Jbeta primers. The authors' processing: Around 76 million unique TCR beta chains, roughly 12 million shared, were counted in a later analysis. Method: immunoSEQ multiplex PCR; TCRdb's copy keeps in-frame clones and lacks some. V, J and clone size are taken as reported in that table, and D and trimming were inferred from the DNA itself. The sample lists some 87,000 clones, roughly 79% seen once, with less than 6.5% in the top ten.

The specimen was PBMCs. The chain links TRBV28 to TRBJ1-5; D call uncertain. The receptor's source is a man between 18 and 29 years old in good health and CMV-seropositive. CDR3 DNA sequence: TGTGCCAGCAGCTTGCCCAGTCAGCCCCAGCATTTT. Amino acids: CASSLPSQPQHF.